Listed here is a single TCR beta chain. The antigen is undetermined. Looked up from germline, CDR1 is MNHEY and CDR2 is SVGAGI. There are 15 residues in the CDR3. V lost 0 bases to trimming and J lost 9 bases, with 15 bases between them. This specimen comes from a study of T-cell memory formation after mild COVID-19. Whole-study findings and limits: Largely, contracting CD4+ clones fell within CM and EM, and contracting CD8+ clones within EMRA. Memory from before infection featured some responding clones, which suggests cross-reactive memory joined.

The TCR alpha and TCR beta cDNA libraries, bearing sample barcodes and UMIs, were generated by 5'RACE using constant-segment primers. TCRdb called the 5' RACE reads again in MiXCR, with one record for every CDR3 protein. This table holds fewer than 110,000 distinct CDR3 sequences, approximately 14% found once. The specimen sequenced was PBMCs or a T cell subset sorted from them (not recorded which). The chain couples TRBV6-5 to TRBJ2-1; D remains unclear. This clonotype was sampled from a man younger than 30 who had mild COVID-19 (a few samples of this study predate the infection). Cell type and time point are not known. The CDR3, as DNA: TGTGCCAGCAGTTACTCCGTGCGGTCCGGCGGTGAGCAGTTCTTC. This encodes CASSYSVRSGGEQFF.